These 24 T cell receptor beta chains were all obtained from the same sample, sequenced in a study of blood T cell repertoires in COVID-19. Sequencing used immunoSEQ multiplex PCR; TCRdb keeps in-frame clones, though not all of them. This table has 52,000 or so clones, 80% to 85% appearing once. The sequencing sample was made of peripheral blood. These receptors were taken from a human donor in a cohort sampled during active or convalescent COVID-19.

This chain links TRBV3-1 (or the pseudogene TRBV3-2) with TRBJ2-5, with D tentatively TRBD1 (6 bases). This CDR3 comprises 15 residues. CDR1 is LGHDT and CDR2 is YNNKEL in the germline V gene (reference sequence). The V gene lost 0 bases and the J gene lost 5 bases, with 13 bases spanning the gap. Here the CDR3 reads CASSQDRGWGETQYF. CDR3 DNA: TGTGCCAGCAGCCAAGACAGGGGTTGGGGGGAGACCCAGTACTTC.

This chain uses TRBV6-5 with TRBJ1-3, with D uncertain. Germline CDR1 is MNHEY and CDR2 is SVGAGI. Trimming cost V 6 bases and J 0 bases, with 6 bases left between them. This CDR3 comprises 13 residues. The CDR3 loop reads CASRFSSGNTIYF. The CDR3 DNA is TGTGCCAGCAGATTCTCCTCTGGAAACACCATATATTTT.

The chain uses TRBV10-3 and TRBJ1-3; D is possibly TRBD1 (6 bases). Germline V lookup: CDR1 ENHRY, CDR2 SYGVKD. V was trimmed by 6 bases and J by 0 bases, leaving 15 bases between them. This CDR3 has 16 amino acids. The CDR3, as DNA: TGTGCCATCAGCACAATTCAGGGGCCCTCTGGAAACACCATATATTTT. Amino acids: CAISTIQGPSGNTIYF.

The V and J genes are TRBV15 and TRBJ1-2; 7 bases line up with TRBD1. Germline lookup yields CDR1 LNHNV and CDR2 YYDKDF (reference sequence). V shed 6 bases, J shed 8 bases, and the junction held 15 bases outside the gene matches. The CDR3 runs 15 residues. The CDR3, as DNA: TGTGCCACCAGTGGAGATTTGGCAGGGGGTGGCGGCTACACCTTC. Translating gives CATSGDLAGGGGYTF.

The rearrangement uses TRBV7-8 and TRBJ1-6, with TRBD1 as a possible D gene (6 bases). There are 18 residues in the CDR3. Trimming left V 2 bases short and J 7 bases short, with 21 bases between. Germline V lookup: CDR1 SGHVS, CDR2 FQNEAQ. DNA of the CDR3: TGTGCCAGCAGCTTATCATCACGGGCAGGGGTTGGGAATTCACCCCTCCACTTT. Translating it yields CASSLSSRAGVGNSPLHF.

As DNA, the CDR3 is TGTGCCAGCGATCCGGGGGTCCAGCCCCAGCATTTT. It encodes CASDPGVQPQHF. The rearrangement links TRBV6-5 to TRBJ1-5; D may be TRBD1 (5 bases). The germline V gene encodes CDR1 MNHEY and CDR2 SVGAGI. CDR3 size: 12 residues. V dropped 8 bases and J dropped 7 bases, with 12 bases sitting between them.

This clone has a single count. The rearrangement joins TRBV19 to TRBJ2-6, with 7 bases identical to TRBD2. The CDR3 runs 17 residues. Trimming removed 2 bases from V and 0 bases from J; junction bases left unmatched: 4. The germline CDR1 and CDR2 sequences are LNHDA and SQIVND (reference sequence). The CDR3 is CASSIIRGDSGANVLTF. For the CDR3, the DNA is TGTGCCAGTAGTATAATTCGGGGGGACTCTGGGGCCAACGTCCTGACTTTC.

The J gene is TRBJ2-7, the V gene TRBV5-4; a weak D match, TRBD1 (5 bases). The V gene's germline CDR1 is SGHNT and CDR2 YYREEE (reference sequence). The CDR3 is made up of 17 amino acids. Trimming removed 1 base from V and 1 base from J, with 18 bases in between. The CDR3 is CASSLPTPGFTSYEQYF. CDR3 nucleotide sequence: TGTGCCAGCAGCTTGCCCACTCCAGGGTTTACTTCCTACGAGCAGTACTTC.

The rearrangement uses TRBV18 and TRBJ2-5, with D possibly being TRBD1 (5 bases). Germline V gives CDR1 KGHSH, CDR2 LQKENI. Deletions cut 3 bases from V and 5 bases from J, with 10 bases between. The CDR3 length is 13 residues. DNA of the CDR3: TGTGCCAGCTCACCGGGGCAGACCGAGACCCAGTACTTC. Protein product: CASSPGQTETQYF. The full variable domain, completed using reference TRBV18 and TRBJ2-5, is NAGVMQNPRHLVRRRGQEARLRCSPMKGHSHVYWYRQLPEEGLKFMVYLQKENIIDESGMPKERFSAEFPKEGPSILRIQQVVRGDSAAYFCASSPGQTETQYFGPGTRLLVL.

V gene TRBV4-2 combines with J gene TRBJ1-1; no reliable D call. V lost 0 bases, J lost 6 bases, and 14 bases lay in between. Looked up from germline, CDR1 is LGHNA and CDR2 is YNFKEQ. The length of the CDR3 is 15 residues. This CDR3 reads CASSQELTHRAEAFF. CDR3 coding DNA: TGTGCCAGCAGCCAAGAGTTAACTCACCGGGCTGAAGCTTTCTTT.

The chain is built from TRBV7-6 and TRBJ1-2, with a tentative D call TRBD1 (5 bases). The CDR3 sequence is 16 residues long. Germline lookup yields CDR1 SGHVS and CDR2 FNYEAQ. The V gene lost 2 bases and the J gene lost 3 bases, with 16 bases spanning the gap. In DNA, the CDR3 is TGTGCCAGCAGCTTATTCCCTCTTCCGGGGGACTATGGCTACACCTTC. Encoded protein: CASSLFPLPGDYGYTF.

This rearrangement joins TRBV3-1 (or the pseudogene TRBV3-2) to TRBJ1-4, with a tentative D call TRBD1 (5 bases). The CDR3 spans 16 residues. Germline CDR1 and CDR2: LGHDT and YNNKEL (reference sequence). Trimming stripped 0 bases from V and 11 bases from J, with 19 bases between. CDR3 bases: TGTGCCAGCAGCCAAGACAGGGACTTACGGAACGGGAAACTGTTTTTT. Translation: CASSQDRDLRNGKLFF.

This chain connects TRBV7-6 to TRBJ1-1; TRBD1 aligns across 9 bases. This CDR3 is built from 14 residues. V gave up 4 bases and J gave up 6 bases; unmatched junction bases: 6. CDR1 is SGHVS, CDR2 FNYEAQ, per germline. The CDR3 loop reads CASSSLDRGPEAFF. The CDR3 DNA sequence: TGTGCCAGCAGCTCCCTGGACAGGGGCCCTGAAGCTTTCTTT.

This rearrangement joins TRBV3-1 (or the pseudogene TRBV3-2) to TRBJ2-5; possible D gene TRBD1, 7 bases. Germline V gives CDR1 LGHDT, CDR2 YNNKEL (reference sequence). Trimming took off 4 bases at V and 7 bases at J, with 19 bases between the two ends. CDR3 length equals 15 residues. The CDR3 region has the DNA TGTGCCAGCAGCCCCCTGCAGGGGGGTATTGCGACCCAGTACTTC. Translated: CASSPLQGGIATQYF.

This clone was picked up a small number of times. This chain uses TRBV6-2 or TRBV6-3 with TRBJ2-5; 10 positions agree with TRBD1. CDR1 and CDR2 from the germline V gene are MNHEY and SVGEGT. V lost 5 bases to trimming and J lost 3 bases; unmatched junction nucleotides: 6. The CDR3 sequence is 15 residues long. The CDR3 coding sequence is TGTGCCAGCAGTCGAATGACAGGGGGCAAAGAGACCCAGTACTTC. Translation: CASSRMTGGKETQYF.

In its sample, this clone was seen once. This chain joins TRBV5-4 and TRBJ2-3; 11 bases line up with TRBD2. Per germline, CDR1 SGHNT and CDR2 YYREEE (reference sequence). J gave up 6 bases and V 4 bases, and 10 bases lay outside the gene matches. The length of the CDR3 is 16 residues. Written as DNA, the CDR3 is TGTGCCAGCAGCCGGGATAGCGGGGGGGCTTCGGATACGCAGTATTTT. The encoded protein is CASSRDSGGASDTQYF.

The CDR3 sequence is CASSIAWTGGNQPQHF. CDR3 nucleotide sequence: TGTGCCAGTAGTATAGCCTGGACAGGGGGCAATCAGCCCCAGCATTTT. The chain combines TRBV19 with TRBJ1-5; 9 bases are shared with TRBD1. With V trimmed by 1 base and J by 2 bases, 3 bases remained unmatched. CDR1 and CDR2 (germline): LNHDA, SQIVND (reference sequence). The CDR3 spans 16 residues. The full variable domain, in which reference TRBV19 and TRBJ1-5 provide the parts outside the CDR3, is DGGITQSPKYLFRKEGQNVTLSCEQNLNHDAMYWYRQDPGQGLRLIYYSQIVNDFQKGDIAEGYSVSREKKESFPLTVTSAQKNPTAFYLCASSIAWTGGNQPQHFGDGTRLSIL.

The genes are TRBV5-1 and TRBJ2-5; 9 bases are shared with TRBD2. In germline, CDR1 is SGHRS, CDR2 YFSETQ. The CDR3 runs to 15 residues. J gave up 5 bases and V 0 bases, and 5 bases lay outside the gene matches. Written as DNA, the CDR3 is TGCGCCAGCAGCTTGGATGGCGGGGGGGCTGAGACCCAGTACTTC. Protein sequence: CASSLDGGGAETQYF.

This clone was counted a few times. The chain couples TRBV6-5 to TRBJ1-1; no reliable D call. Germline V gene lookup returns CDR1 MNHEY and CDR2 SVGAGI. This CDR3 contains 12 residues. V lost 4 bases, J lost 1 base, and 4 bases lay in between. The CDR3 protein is CASSSRNTEAFF. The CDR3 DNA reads TGTGCCAGCAGTTCTAGGAACACTGAAGCTTTCTTT.

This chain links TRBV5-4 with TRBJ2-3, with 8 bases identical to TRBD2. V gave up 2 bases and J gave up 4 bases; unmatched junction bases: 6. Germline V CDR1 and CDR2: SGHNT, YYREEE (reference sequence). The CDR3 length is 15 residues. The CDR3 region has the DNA TGTGCCAGCAGCTTAGGGACTAGAGGTTCAGATACGCAGTATTTT. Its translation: CASSLGTRGSDTQYF.

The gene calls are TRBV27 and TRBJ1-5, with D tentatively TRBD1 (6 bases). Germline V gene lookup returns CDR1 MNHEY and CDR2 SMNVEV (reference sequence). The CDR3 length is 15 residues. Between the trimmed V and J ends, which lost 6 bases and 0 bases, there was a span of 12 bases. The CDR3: CASRQGVYSNQPQHF. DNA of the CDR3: TGTGCCAGCAGACAGGGAGTTTATAGCAATCAGCCCCAGCATTTT.

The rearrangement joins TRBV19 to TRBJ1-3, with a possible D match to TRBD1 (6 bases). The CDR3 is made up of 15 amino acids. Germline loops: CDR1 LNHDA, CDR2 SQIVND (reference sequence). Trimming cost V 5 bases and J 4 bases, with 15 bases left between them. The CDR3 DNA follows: TGTGCCAGTAGTCCAGGGGCGCAGGGGGGAAACACCATATATTTT. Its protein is CASSPGAQGGNTIYF.

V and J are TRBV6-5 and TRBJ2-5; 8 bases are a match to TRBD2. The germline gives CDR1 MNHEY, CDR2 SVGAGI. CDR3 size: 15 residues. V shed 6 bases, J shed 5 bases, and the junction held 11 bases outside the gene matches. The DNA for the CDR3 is TGTGCCAGCAGCTATTCGGGGGGGGCTCGGGAGACCCAGTACTTC. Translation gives CASSYSGGARETQYF.

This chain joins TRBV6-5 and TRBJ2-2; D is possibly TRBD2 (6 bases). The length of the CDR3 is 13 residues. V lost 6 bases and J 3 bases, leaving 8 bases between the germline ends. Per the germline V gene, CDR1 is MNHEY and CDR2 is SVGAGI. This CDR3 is CASRAGYTGELFF. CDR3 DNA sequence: TGTGCCAGCAGGGCGGGGTACACCGGGGAGCTGTTTTTT.